This T cell receptor beta chain is drawn from a study of blood T cell repertoires in COVID-19 (dated by TCRdb to the early 2020s). Looking at the study overall: Samples from collaborators originated in the United States, Italy and Spain and spanned both the acute and convalescent phases of COVID-19. The material from the prospective study consisted of cDNA or gDNA derived from T cells, B-cell-depleted T cells, or PBMCs. Deeply sampled blood TCRbeta repertoires from subjects exposed to, actively infected with, or recovered from COVID-19 were included in the dataset. The repertoires were made available in a free public database intended to serve as a resource for research on the immune response to SARS-CoV-2. Samples were obtained from the ongoing ImmuneRACE study (first 160 participants) and from about 1,300 subjects provided by 6 global collaborators. The sample metadata nearly always contained a de-identified subject ID, COVID-19 status, age in years and sex. Where available, HLA class I and class II types were obtained from metadata supplied by the sample provider rather than from assay-based typing.

Collaborating institutions collected whole blood in K2EDTA tubes following their own protocols. For TCRbeta analysis, collaborator samples were shipped as frozen whole blood, as isolated PBMCs, or as DNA extracted from either sample type. Including the terminal cysteine and phenylalanine, the CDR3 comprises 14 residues. Only the CDR3 part of the read is kept: 42 bases, read in frame from the first base. Relative to germline, V is 1 base shorter and J is 4 bases shorter, with 7 bases between their ends. The germline V gene supplies CDR1 SGHTA and CDR2 FQGNSA. Details on this clone: Its antigen has not been determined. Base qualities are not recorded, but no much larger clone differs from it by a single base.

Study-level results and caveats: Clinical and demographic metadata were provided uncurated, with the amount varying by source and participant.

TCRbeta CDR3 regions were amplified from genomic DNA by means of the immunoSEQ Assay, a bias-controlled multiplex PCR. In the source study's methods: The number of nucleated cells in each sample was estimated by amplification of reference gene primers within the assay. To quantify the absolute abundance of each unique TCRbeta CDR3 rearrangement, sequence reads were collapsed and filtered. For each sample, productive Simpson clonality was calculated by taking the square root of Simpson's diversity index across productive rearrangements. TCRdb obtained this table from immuneACCESS and retained in-frame rearrangements with V and J assigned. These tables miss some clones; where compared with another copy, unresolved V genes account for less than half of the shortfall, and the remainder is unexplained. That table supplies the V and J calls and clone size; D and trimming were determined from the DNA. Across this sample there are approximately 150,000 clones, with 70% to 90% seen only once. The ten largest clones add up to about 2.6% of the sample.

The sequence came from a human donor with acute or convalescent COVID-19. The donor label of this sample is uncertain. Recombination connected TRBV7-2 to TRBJ2-2, with the D gene not clear enough to name. The source material was peripheral blood. The CDR3 loop reads CASSLGDPTGELFF. The DNA sequence is as follows: TGTGCCAGCAGCTTAGGAGATCCCACCGGGGAGCTGTTTTTT. Where the CDR3 stops, the reference TRBV7-2 and TRBJ2-2 genes take over; the full variable domain is GAGVSQSPSNKVTEKGKDVELRCDPISGHTALYWYRQSLGQGLEFLIYFQGNSAPDKSGLPSDRFSAERTGGSVSTLTIQRTQQEDSAVYLCASSLGDPTGELFFGEGSRLTVL.